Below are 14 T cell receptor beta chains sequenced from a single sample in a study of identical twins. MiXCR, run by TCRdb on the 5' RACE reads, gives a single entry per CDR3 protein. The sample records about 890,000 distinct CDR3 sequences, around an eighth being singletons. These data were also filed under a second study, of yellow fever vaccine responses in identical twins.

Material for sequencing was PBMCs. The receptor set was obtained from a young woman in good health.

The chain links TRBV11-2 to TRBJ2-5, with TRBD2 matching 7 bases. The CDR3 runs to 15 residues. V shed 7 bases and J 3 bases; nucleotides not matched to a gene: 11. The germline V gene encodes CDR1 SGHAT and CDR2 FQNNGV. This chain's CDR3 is CASTSEAGKEETQYF. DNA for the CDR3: TGTGCCAGCACCTCCGAAGCGGGAAAAGAAGAGACCCAGTACTTC.

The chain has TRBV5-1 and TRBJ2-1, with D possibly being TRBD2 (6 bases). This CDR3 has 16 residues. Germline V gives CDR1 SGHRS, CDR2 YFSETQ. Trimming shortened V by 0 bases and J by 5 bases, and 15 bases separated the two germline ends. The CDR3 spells CASSLVRWREDNEQFF. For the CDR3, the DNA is TGCGCCAGCAGCTTGGTCCGGTGGCGGGAAGACAATGAGCAGTTCTTC.

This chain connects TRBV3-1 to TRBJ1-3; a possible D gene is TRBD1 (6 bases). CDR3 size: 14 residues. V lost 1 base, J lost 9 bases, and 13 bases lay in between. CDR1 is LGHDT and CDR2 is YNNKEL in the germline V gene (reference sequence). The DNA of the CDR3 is TGTGCCAGCAGCCAAGGACAGGTCGGCGGCACCATATATTTT. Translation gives CASSQGQVGGTIYF.

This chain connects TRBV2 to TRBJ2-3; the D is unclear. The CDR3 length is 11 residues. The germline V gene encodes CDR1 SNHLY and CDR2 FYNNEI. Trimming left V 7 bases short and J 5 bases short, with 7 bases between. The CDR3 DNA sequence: TGTGCCAGCACCAGTGAAGATACGCAGTATTTT. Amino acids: CASTSEDTQYF. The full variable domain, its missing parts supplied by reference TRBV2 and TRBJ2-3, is EPEVTQTPSHQVTQMGQEVILRCVPISNHLYFYWYRQILGQKVEFLVSFYNNEISEKSEIFDDQFSVERPDGSNFTLKIRSTKLEDSAMYFCASTSEDTQYFGPGTRLTVL.

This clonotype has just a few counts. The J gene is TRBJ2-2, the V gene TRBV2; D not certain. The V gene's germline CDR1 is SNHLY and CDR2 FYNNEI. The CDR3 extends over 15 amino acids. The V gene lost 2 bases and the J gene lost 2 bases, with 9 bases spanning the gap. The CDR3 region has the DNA TGTGCCAGCAGTGAAAGGCAGGTTAACACCGGGGAGCTGTTTTTT. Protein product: CASSERQVNTGELFF.

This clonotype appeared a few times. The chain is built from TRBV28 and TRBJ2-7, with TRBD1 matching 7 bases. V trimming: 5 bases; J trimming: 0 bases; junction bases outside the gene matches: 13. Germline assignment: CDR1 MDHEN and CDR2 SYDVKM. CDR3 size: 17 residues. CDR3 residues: CASSPTTGQLNSYEQYF. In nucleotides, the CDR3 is TGTGCCAGCAGTCCAACCACGGGACAGCTCAACTCCTACGAGCAGTACTTC.

Here the CDR3 reads CASSARLAGGPLSSYEQYF. The CDR3 nucleotides are TGTGCCAGTAGTGCCCGACTAGCGGGAGGTCCTTTAAGCTCCTACGAGCAGTACTTC. The rearrangement links TRBV19 to TRBJ2-7; 13 bases are shared with TRBD2. CDR3 length: 19 residues. The V and J ends lost 5 bases and 0 bases, in that order; junction bases with no gene match: 13. CDR1 and CDR2 (germline): LNHDA, SQIVND (reference sequence).

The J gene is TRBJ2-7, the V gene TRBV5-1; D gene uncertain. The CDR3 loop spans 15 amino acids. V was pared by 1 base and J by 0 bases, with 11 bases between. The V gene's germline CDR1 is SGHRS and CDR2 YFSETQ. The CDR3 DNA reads TGCGCCAGCAGCTTGTCTAGGGCCATCTCCTACGAGCAGTACTTC. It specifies CASSLSRAISYEQYF. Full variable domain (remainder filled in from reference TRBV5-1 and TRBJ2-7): KAGVTQTPRYLIKTRGQQVTLSCSPISGHRSVSWYQQTPGQGLQFLFEYFSETQRNKGNFPGRFSGRQFSNSRSEMNVSTLELGDSALYLCASSLSRAISYEQYFGPGTRLTVT.

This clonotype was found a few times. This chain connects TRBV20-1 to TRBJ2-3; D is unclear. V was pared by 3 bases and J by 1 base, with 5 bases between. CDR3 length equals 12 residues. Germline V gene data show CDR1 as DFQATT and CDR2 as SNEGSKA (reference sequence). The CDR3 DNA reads TGCAGTGCTAGTAGACGCACAGATACGCAGTATTTT. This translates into CSASRRTDTQYF.

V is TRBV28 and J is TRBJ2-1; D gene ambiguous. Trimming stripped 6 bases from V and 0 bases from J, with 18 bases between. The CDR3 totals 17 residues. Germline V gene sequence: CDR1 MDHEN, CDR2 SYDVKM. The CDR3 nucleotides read TGTGCCAGCAGCTCCAACGGCATCCCTCACTCCTACAATGAGCAGTTCTTC. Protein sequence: CASSSNGIPHSYNEQFF.

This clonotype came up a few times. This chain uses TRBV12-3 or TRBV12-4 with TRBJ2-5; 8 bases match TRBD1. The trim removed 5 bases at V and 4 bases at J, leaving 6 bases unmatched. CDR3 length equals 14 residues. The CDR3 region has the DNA TGTGCCAGCAGTCCAGGGGGCTCGGGAGAGACCCAGTACTTC. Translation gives CASSPGGSGETQYF.

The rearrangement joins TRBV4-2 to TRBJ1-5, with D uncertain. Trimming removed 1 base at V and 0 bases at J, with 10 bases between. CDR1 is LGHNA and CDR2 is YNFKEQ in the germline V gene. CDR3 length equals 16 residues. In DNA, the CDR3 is TGTGCCAGCAGCCAAGGAAGCGCAGATAGCAATCAGCCCCAGCATTTT. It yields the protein CASSQGSADSNQPQHF.

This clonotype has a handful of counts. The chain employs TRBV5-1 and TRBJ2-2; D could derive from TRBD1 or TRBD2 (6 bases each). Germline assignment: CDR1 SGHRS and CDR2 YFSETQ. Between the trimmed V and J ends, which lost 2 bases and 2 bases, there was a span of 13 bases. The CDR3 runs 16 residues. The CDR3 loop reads CASSLRGHQNTGELFF. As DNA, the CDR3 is TGCGCCAGCAGCTTACGGGGGCACCAAAACACCGGGGAGCTGTTTTTT.

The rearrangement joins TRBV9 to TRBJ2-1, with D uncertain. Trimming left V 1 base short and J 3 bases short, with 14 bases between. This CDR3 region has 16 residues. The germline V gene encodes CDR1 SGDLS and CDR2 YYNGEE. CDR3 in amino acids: CASSVPPRGLYNEQFF. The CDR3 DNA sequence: TGTGCCAGCAGCGTACCTCCGCGCGGCCTCTACAATGAGCAGTTCTTC.